The rows below give T cell receptor beta chains drawn from one sample of a study of human T cells and chemical hapten exposure. TCRdb re-derived calls from the RACE reads in MiXCR, one entry per CDR3 protein. The profile covers some 120,000 distinct CDR3 sequences, with about 12% appearing a single time and just over 1.4% taken by the ten largest. This specimen was whole blood, taken in connection with sensitization to the hapten diphenylcyclopropenone (DPC). Every receptor here comes from a woman aged 50 to 60 with alopecia areata. Some clones in this sample may be carry-over from other donors' samples. Both conserved end residues are part of each CDR3. Each record gives: J gene, D gene, V gene, clone size, CDR3 DNA, CDR3 protein. The D gene is left open where the match is weak. A row's size may be missing; if present it is once, few, many or a size class.

>TRBJ2-2|-|TRBV2|few
TGTGCCAGCAAAGGGGGTAACACCGGGGAGCTGTTTTTT
CASKGGNTGELFF
>TRBJ1-6|-|TRBV27|-
TGTGCCAGCAGTTTATTAGGGGCTTCACCCCTCCACTTT
CASSLLGASPLHF
>TRBJ2-7|-|TRBV4-3|few
TGCGCCAGCAGCCAAGAAGGTCGGGGTCGGCAGTACTTC
CASSQEGRGRQYF
>TRBJ1-6|-|TRBV7-2|many
TGTGCCAGCAGCTTATTTGGGGGTTCACCCCTCCACTTT
CASSLFGGSPLHF
>TRBJ2-5|-|TRBV27|few
TGTGCCAGCAGAGTTCGCTGGCCAGAGACCCAGTACTTC
CASRVRWPETQYF
>TRBJ2-7|-|TRBV6-6|-
TGTGCCAGCAGTAAGGCCAGCGGACTGGCGTACGAGCAGTACTTC
CASSKASGLAYEQYF
>TRBJ2-6|-|TRBV27|many
TGTGCCAGCAGTCTCCTGGGGGTCGCCGCCTCTGGGGCCAACGTCCTGACTTTC
CASSLLGVAASGANVLTF
>TRBJ2-1|TRBD2|TRBV11-1|-
TGTGCCAGCAGCCTCGATGAAACTAGCGGGGGTTTTGGTGAGCAGTTCTTC
CASSLDETSGGFGEQFF
>TRBJ2-7|-|TRBV7-9|many
TGTGCCAGCAGCTTCGCCGGGGCCTACGAGCAGTACTTC
CASSFAGAYEQYF
>TRBJ2-1|-|TRBV12-3/TRBV12-4|few
TGTGCCAGCAGTTTAAGGGGAGGCAGGGACAATGAGCAGTTCTTC
CASSLRGGRDNEQFF